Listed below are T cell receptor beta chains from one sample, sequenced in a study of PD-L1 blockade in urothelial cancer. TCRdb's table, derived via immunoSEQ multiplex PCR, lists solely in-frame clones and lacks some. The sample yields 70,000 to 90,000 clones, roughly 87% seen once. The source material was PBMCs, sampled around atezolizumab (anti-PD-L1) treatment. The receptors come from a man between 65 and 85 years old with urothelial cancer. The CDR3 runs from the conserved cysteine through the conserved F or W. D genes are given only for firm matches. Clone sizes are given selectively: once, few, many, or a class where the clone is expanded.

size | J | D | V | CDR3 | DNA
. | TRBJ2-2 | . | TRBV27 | CASSLSRDSGELFF | TGTGCCAGCAGTTTATCACGGGATTCCGGGGAGCTGTTTTTT
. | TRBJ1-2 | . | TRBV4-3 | CASSQDSAGYGYTF | TGCGCCAGCAGCCAAGATTCCGCAGGCTATGGCTACACCTTC
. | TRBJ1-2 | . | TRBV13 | CASSLREGVYGYTF | TGTGCCAGCAGCTTACGGGAGGGTGTCTATGGCTACACCTTC
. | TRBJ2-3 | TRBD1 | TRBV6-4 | CASSDSDRATDTQYF | TGTGCCAGCAGTGACTCGGACAGGGCCACAGATACGCAGTATTTT
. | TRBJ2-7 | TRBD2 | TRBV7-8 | CASSLGRGVSYEQYF | TGTGCCAGCAGCTTAGGGCGGGGGGTTTCCTACGAGCAGTACTTC
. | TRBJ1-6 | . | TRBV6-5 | CASSYSRSVGNSPLHF | TGTGCCAGCAGTTACTCGAGGTCGGTCGGTAATTCACCCCTCCACTTT
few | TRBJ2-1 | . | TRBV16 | CASSHPLSYNEQFF | TGTGCCAGCAGCCACCCTCTCTCCTACAATGAGCAGTTCTTC
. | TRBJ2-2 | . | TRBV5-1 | CASSPRTDSSTGELFF | TGCGCCAGCAGCCCCCGGACTGACTCCTCAACCGGGGAGCTGTTTTTT
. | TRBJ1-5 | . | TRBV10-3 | CAISDMSERPQHF | TGTGCCATCAGTGATATGAGCGAGAGGCCCCAGCATTTT
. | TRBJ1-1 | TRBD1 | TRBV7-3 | CASSRDRGQLGTEAFF | TGCGCCAGCAGCCGGGACAGGGGGCAATTGGGTACTGAAGCTTTCTTT
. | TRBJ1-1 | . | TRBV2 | CASRVGVNTEAFF | TGTGCCAGCAGAGTAGGGGTGAACACTGAAGCTTTCTTT
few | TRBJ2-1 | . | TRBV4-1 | CASSQAVPSYNEQFF | TGCGCCAGCAGCCAGGCCGTACCCTCCTACAATGAGCAGTTCTTC
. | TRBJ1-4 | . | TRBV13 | CASSSGHRDEKLFF | TGTGCCAGCAGCTCAGGACACCGTGATGAAAAACTGTTTTTT
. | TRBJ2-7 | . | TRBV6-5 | CASSYSRTGKNEQYF | TGTGCCAGCAGTTACTCGAGAACGGGAAAGAACGAGCAGTACTTC
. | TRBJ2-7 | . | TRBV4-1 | CASSQLLTPGIHYEQYF | TGCGCCAGCAGCCAACTCCTAACACCCGGGATTCACTACGAGCAGTACTTC
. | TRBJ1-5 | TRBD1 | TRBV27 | CASSLFGDRGNQPQHF | TGTGCCAGCAGTTTATTTGGGGACAGGGGCAATCAGCCCCAGCATTTT
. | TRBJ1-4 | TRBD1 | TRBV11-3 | CASSVGQGNEKLFF | TGTGCCAGCAGCGTGGGACAGGGAAATGAAAAACTGTTTTTT
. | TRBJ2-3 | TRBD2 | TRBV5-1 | CASSARLAGEGTDTQYF | TGCGCCAGCAGCGCTCGACTAGCGGGAGAGGGCACAGATACGCAGTATTTT
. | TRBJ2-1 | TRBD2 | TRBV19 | CASSVLSGGTVNEQFF | TGTGCCAGTAGTGTCCTTAGCGGGGGGACAGTTAATGAGCAGTTCTTC
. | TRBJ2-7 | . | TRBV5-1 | CASSSTGAEQYF | TGCGCCAGCAGCTCGACAGGAGCCGAGCAGTACTTC
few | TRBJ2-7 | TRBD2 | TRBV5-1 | CASSSGTSGGEQYF | TGCGCCAGCAGTTCCGGGACTAGCGGGGGCGAGCAGTACTTC
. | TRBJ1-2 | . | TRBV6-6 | CASTLGVANYGYTF | TGTGCCAGCACCCTTGGAGTAGCTAACTATGGCTACACCTTC
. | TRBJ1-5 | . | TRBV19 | CASSPGYSNQPQHF | TGTGCCAGTAGTCCAGGCTATAGCAATCAGCCCCAGCATTTT
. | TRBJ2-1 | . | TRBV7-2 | CASSLYVGPRGNEQFF | TGTGCCAGCAGCTTATATGTGGGACCGCGGGGAAATGAGCAGTTCTTC
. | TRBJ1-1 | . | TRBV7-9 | CASSLGEANTEAFF | TGTGCCAGCAGCCTAGGGGAGGCGAACACTGAAGCTTTCTTT
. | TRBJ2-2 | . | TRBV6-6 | CASTYFGHTNTGELFF | TGTGCCAGCACCTACTTCGGACATACGAACACCGGGGAGCTGTTTTTT
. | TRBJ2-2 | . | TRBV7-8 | CASSLGGRGTGELFF | TGTGCCAGCAGCCTCGGGGGGCGCGGTACCGGGGAGCTGTTTTTT
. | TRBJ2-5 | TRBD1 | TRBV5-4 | CASSTRTGQRGETQYF | TGTGCCAGCAGCACCCGGACAGGGCAAAGGGGGGAGACCCAGTACTTC
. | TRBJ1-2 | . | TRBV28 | CASSLSQTNYGYTF | TGTGCCAGCAGTTTATCACAAACTAACTATGGCTACACCTTC
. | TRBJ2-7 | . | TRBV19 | CASSLTVSYEQYF | TGTGCCAGTAGTCTCACAGTGTCCTACGAGCAGTACTTC
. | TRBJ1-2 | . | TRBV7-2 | CASSGGTGAVIYGYTF | TGTGCCAGCAGCGGGGGGACCGGGGCTGTTATTTATGGCTACACCTTC
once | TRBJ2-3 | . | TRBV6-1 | CASSDRGRRTDTQYF | TGTGCCAGCAGTGACCGCGGGCGGCGCACAGATACGCAGTATTTT
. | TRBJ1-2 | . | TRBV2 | CASSFSPGDSDGYTF | TGTGCCAGCAGTTTTTCCCCCGGAGATAGTGATGGCTACACCTTC
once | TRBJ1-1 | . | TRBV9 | CASSVGEGKNTEAFF | TGTGCCAGCAGCGTAGGGGAGGGGAAGAACACTGAAGCTTTCTTT
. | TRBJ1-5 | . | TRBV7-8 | CASSLRRVWGSNQPQHF | TGTGCCAGCAGCCTCCGGAGGGTGTGGGGGAGCAATCAGCCCCAGCATTTT
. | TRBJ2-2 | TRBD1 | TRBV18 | CASSPRQGPNTGELFF | TGTGCCAGCTCACCGAGACAGGGGCCTAACACCGGGGAGCTGTTTTTT
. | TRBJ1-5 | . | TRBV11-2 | CASSLDGTSEQPQHF | TGTGCCAGCAGCTTAGATGGGACATCCGAACAGCCCCAGCATTTT